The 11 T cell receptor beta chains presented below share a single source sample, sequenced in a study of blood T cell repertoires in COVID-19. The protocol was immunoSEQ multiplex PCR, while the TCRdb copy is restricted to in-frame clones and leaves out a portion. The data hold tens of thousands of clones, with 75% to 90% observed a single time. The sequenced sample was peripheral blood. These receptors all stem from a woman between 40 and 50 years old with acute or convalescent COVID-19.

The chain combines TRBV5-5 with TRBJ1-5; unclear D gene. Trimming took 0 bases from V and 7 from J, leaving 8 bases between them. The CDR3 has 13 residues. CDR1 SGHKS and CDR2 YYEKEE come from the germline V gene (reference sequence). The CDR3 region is CASSLAPNQPQHF. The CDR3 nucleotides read TGTGCCAGCAGCTTGGCGCCTAACCAGCCCCAGCATTTT.

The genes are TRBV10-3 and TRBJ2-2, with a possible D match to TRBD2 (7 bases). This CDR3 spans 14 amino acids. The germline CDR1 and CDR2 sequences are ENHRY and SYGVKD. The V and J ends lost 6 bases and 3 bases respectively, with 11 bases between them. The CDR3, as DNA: TGTGCCATCAGGGGGGGGCGCGACACCGGGGAGCTGTTTTTT. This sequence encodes CAIRGGRDTGELFF.

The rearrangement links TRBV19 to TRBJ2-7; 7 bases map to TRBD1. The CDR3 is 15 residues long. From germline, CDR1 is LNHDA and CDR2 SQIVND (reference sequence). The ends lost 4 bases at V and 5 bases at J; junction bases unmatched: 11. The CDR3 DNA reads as TGTGCCAGTAGTAGCTTACCGGGACAGAAGGACGAGCAGTACTTC. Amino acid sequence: CASSSLPGQKDEQYF.

In DNA, the CDR3 is TGTGCCAGCAGACGGAGGGCTGGAAACACCATATATTTT. This encodes CASRRRAGNTIYF. The chain uses TRBV28 and TRBJ1-3; D unclear. The CDR3 spans 13 residues. CDR1 and CDR2 (germline): MDHEN, SYDVKM. V gave up 6 bases and J gave up 2 bases, with 8 bases separating them.

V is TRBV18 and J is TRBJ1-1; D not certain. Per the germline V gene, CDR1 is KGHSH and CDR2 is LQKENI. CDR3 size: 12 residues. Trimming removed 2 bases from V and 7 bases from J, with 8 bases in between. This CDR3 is CASSPDAVEAFF. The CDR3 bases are TGTGCCAGCTCACCAGACGCGGTTGAAGCTTTCTTT.

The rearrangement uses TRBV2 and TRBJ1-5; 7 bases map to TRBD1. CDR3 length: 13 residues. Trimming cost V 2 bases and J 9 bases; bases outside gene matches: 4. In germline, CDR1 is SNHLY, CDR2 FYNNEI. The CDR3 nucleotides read TGTGCCAGCAGTGAATCCCAGGGGGGGCCCCAGCATTTT. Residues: CASSESQGGPQHF.

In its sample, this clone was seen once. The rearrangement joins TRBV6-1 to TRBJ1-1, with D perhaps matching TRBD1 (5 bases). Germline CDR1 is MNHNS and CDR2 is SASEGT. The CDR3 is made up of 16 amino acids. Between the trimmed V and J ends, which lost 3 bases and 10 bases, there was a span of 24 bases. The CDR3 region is CASSESIGVSVGGAFF. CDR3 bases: TGTGCCAGCAGTGAGAGCATTGGGGTGTCCGTGGGGGGAGCTTTCTTT.

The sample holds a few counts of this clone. The CDR3, as DNA: TGTGCCAGCAGCGTGGACATTTACGACACTGAAGCTTTCTTT. This encodes CASSVDIYDTEAFF. The chain is built from TRBV9 and TRBJ1-1; a possible D gene is TRBD1 (5 bases). CDR1 and CDR2 (germline): SGDLS, YYNGEE. V lost 2 bases to trimming and J lost 3 bases, with 11 bases between them. This CDR3 is 14 amino acids long.

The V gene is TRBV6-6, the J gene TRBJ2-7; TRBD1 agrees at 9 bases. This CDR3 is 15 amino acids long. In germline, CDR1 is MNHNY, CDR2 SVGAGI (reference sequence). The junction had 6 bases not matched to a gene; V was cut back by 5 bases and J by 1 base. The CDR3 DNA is TGTGCCAGCAGTCGAAAAGACAGGGGGTCCTACGAGCAGTACTTC. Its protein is CASSRKDRGSYEQYF.

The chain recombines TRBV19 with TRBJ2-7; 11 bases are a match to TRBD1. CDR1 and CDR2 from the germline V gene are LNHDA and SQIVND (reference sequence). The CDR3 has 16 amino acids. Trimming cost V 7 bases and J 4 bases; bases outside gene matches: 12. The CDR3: CASIARGTGGKYEQYF. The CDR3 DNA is TGTGCCAGTATCGCCCGGGGGACAGGGGGAAAATACGAGCAGTACTTC.

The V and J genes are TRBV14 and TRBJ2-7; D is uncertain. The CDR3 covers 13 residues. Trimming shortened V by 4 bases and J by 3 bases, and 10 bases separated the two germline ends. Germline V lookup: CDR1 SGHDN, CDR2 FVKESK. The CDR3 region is CASSRGGLYEQYF. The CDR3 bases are TGTGCCAGCAGCCGCGGCGGCCTCTACGAGCAGTACTTC.